These T cell receptor beta chains were read from a single sample in a study of T cell changes during pregnancy in multiple sclerosis. The data were produced by immunoSEQ multiplex PCR, yet TCRdb's version contains in-frame clones alone and is incomplete. The sample yields about 99,000 clones, 80% to 95% seen once. This specimen consisted of peripheral blood, obtained after pregnancy. The source of these receptors is a female donor with multiple sclerosis, enrolled in a pregnancy study. The CDR3 runs from the conserved cysteine through the conserved F or W. Each record gives: J gene, V gene, CDR3 protein.

TRBJ2-5 | TRBV5-1 | CASSLPEETQYF
TRBJ2-2 | TRBV2 | CASKNNANTGELFF
TRBJ1-5 | TRBV25-1 | CASSEWRVNQPQHF
TRBJ2-1 | TRBV27 | CASSFGIWGNEQFF
TRBJ1-3 | TRBV28 | CASSGTGGSSGNTIYF
TRBJ2-6 | TRBV7-9 | CASTQGAGAFGANVLTF
TRBJ1-4 | TRBV7-9 | CASSETGGASEKLFF
TRBJ2-7 | TRBV2 | CASSGASGSYEQYF
TRBJ2-2 | TRBV27 | CASSPRSTGELFF
TRBJ1-2 | TRBV5-6 | CASSLTGTGDYGYTF
TRBJ2-3 | TRBV7-2 | CASSLVKRFTDTQYF
TRBJ2-3 | TRBV10-2 | CASSESTGRYTDTQYF
TRBJ1-1 | TRBV10-1 | CASSETGTGTEAFF
TRBJ1-5 | TRBV28 | CASSHDSFSNQPQHF
TRBJ2-7 | TRBV28 | CASSLRLAGVNEQYF
TRBJ2-1 | TRBV5-1 | CASSPGLAGGDEQFF
TRBJ2-5 | TRBV7-3 | CASSLAGRRETQYF
TRBJ2-2 | TRBV7-9 | CASKGGGALTGELFF
TRBJ1-2 | TRBV10-1 | CASKFQTTGGTKGKLGSYGYTF
TRBJ1-1 | TRBV7-8 | CASSLAHRGRNTEAFF
TRBJ2-3 | TRBV29-1 | CSVEVGGWADTQYF
TRBJ1-5 | TRBV27 | CASSLTRGQPQHF
TRBJ1-4 | TRBV13 | CASSPAGQGDEKLFF
TRBJ1-2 | TRBV9 | CASSSWGDSGGYTF
TRBJ2-1 | TRBV11-3 | CASSLVGVEQFF
TRBJ2-1 | TRBV7-9 | CASSLSEYNEQFF
TRBJ2-1 | TRBV7-9 | CASNTGTGPSNEQFF
TRBJ2-1 | TRBV28 | CAVAGSGKGEQFF
TRBJ1-5 | TRBV9 | CASSVGDTNQPQHF